The sequence of this T cell receptor (beta chain) was determined in a study of T cell responses to AZD1222 COVID-19 vaccine. The CDR3 is 13 amino acids. CDR1 is MNHEY and CDR2 is SVGEGT in the germline V gene. Trimming removed 6 bases from V and 6 bases from J; junction bases left unmatched: 2. With regard to this clone: The antigen is undetermined.

Second-dose schedules of about 4 or about 12 weeks were combined. TCRdb keeps only in-frame clones here, not all; method: immunoSEQ multiplex PCR. Seen here are 120,000 or so clones, approximately 90% observed once, and the top ten hold around 14%. Study-level results: Donors were chiefly white British, with a greater number of females, and clonal diversity was perhaps underestimated. Recipients of two AZD1222 doses showed rising Spike-specific TCR breadth and depth. At 160-218 and 743-854, vaccine-associated CD4 TCRs were dominant, and they spanned spike.

This chain links TRBV6-2 or TRBV6-3 with TRBJ2-4, with TRBD2 matching 10 bases. This receptor was identified in an adult who received the AZD1222 COVID-19 vaccine. Sample: peripheral blood, taken 28 days after the second AZD1222 dose. CDR3 sequence (DNA): TGTGCCAGCAGCCGACTAGCGGGAAACATTCAGTACTTC. It specifies CASSRLAGNIQYF.